This T cell receptor beta chain was obtained from a study of T-cell memory formation after mild COVID-19. Study-wide background: Among the donors, TCR clusters were largely specific to each donor.

TCR alpha and TCR beta cDNA libraries with sample barcodes and UMIs came from 5'RACE using constant-segment primers. In TCRdb, the 5' RACE reads were re-called with MiXCR into one record per CDR3 protein. The repertoire holds hundreds of thousands of distinct CDR3 sequences, 16% seen once, with approximately 3.5% in the top ten. This clonotype showed up many times. Its antigen is unknown. General study points: From day 15 to 85, contracting clones were balanced between CD4 and CD8, whereas later expanders leaned toward CD4+.

The source is a man between 18 and 29 years old who had mild COVID-19 (a few samples of this study predate the infection). Cell type and time point are not known. The specimen was PBMCs or a T cell subset sorted from them (not recorded which).

CDR3 DNA: TGTGCCAGCAGCTTAGGTATAGGGACAAACACTGAAGCTTTCTTT. Translation: CASSLGIGTNTEAFF. The chain recombines TRBV7-9 with TRBJ1-1, with D possibly being TRBD1 (6 bases). The CDR3 has 15 residues. Germline V gives CDR1 SEHNR, CDR2 FQNEAQ (reference sequence). The V gene lost 1 base and the J gene lost 2 bases, with 11 bases spanning the gap.